The next 9 T cell receptor beta chains were all read from a single sample in a study of spatial heterogeneity in lung cancer. The time point: sample taken at primary tumor resection. From the 5' RACE reads, TCRdb called clonotypes with MiXCR, one entry per CDR3 protein. Of about 100,000 distinct CDR3 sequences in the sample, nearly 4.5% were seen once. No antigens are known for them. Study-level points and caveats: The number of expanded tumor alpha and beta chains correlated with mutation number.

The sequencing used lung tumor tissue, collected at surgery. These receptors all stem from a male donor with early-stage non-small cell lung cancer.

This clonotype was observed at least ten times. The chain employs TRBV3-1 and TRBJ1-1, with unresolved D. Germline V CDR1 and CDR2: LGHDT, YNNKEL (reference sequence). Trimming stripped 1 base from V and 5 bases from J, with 8 bases between. The CDR3 extends over 13 amino acids. CDR3 sequence (DNA): TGTGCCAGCAGCCAAGGGCTGGGGACTGAAGCTTTCTTT. It translates to CASSQGLGTEAFF.

This clonotype showed up many times. CDR3 amino acids: CASSLLAGDITDTQYF. In DNA form, the CDR3 reads TGTGCCAGCAGCCTACTAGCGGGAGACATCACAGATACGCAGTATTTT. The chain carries TRBV6-5 and TRBJ2-3, with 11 positions matching TRBD2. This CDR3 comprises 16 residues. V shed 6 bases and J 2 bases; nucleotides not matched to a gene: 7. In germline, CDR1 is MNHEY, CDR2 SVGAGI.

This clonotype appeared many times. The V gene is TRBV20-1, the J gene TRBJ2-1; 10 bases are a match to TRBD2. The V gene end was trimmed by 5 bases and the J gene end by 2 bases; junction bases not matched to a gene: 3. The CDR3 runs to 14 residues. Germline V CDR1 and CDR2: DFQATT, SNEGSKA (reference sequence). CDR3 sequence: CSARAGGAYNEQFF. The CDR3 DNA follows: TGCAGTGCTCGAGCGGGAGGGGCCTACAATGAGCAGTTCTTC.

This clonotype showed up many times. This chain links TRBV28 with TRBJ2-5, with unresolved D. Germline loops: CDR1 MDHEN, CDR2 SYDVKM. The germline V and J ends were trimmed by 6 bases and 1 base, with 9 bases remaining between them. There are 13 residues in the CDR3. The CDR3 reads CASSTSAQETQYF. The CDR3 DNA sequence: TGTGCCAGCAGCACCAGCGCCCAAGAGACCCAGTACTTC.

There are many counts of this clonotype. This chain connects TRBV27 to TRBJ1-1; the D is unclear. There are 13 residues in the CDR3. Germline assignment: CDR1 MNHEY and CDR2 SMNVEV (reference sequence). The V and J ends lost 4 bases and 8 bases respectively, with 14 bases between them. In nucleotides, the CDR3 is TGTGCCAGCAGTTCTTACACCCTTTCCGAAGCTTTCTTT. It yields the protein CASSSYTLSEAFF.

This sequence joins TRBV5-4 and TRBJ2-3; D is unresolved. The germline V gene has CDR1 SGHNT and CDR2 YYREEE (reference sequence). V was cut by 4 bases and J by 4 bases, with 10 bases left in between. This CDR3 is 13 amino acids long. CDR3: CASSPLGADTQYF. CDR3 in DNA: TGTGCCAGCAGCCCCCTCGGCGCAGATACGCAGTATTTT.

The sample holds many counts of this clonotype. V usage is TRBV10-3 and J usage is TRBJ1-2; no definite D call. Germline CDR1 is ENHRY and CDR2 is SYGVKD. Trimming left V 2 bases short and J 3 bases short, with 7 bases between. The CDR3 totals 13 residues. The CDR3 DNA is TGTGCCATCAGTGAGGGCCGGTACTATGGCTACACCTTC. It is translated as CAISEGRYYGYTF.

This clonotype was found many times. V is TRBV7-2 and J is TRBJ1-2, with D possibly being TRBD1 (5 bases). With 1 base removed from V and 0 bases from J, the gap between germline ends came to 9 bases. Per the germline V gene, CDR1 is SGHTA and CDR2 is FQGNSA. The CDR3 loop spans 15 amino acids. The CDR3 sequence: CASSLVGAANYGYTF. Here the CDR3 DNA reads TGTGCCAGCAGCTTAGTTGGGGCGGCTAACTATGGCTACACCTTC.

In its sample, this clonotype was seen many times. The chain joins TRBV5-1 to TRBJ2-4; D perhaps matches TRBD2 (7 bases). The V end lost 5 bases, the J end lost 3 bases, and 15 bases lay between the germline ends. Germline V gene lookup returns CDR1 SGHRS and CDR2 YFSETQ. The CDR3 has 15 amino acids. For the CDR3, the DNA is TGCGCCAGCAGTTGGGGGGGCGCTGGCAAAAACATTCAGTACTTC. Translation: CASSWGGAGKNIQYF.